A selection of T cell receptor beta chains follows, all from one sample in a study of control samples from healthy donors and cancer patients. Assay: immunoSEQ multiplex PCR; the TCRdb copy retains only in-frame clones and omits some. The table records tens of thousands of clones, roughly 93% of them present only once. Sequenced input: blood. The source of these receptors is a woman aged 25 to 39 in good health. Each CDR3 is given with its conserved first and last residue. Not every row has a clone size; where given, it reads once, few, many or a size class.

cdr3_length j_call clone_size v_call cdr3_aa
14 TRBJ2-1 NA TRBV7-8 CASSPFSSGNEQFF
14 TRBJ1-6 NA TRBV6-4 CASSASLGAPPLHF
13 TRBJ1-1 NA TRBV14 CASSQDVGTEAFF
13 TRBJ1-6 NA TRBV30 CAAGQGVHSPLHF
12 TRBJ1-2 once TRBV30 CAWSEGAYGYTF
16 TRBJ1-1 NA TRBV29-1 CSVGGGGQGFGTEAFF
12 TRBJ2-1 NA TRBV11-3 CASSPDHNEQFF
17 TRBJ2-7 NA TRBV11-3 CASSLVPTSGNTYEQYF
14 TRBJ2-7 once TRBV7-3 CASSSGQSLSEQYF
16 TRBJ1-4 NA TRBV28 CASSLSGGEKNEKLFF
16 TRBJ1-1 NA TRBV11-1 CASSYLGTGGETEAFF
16 TRBJ1-2 NA TRBV6-5 CASSSSQVSLDYGYTF
16 TRBJ1-2 NA TRBV27 CASTQRGGHSFYGYTF
15 TRBJ1-2 NA TRBV7-6 CASSPAPIANYGYTF
16 TRBJ2-7 NA TRBV2 CASSFSGTSYSYEQYF
15 TRBJ2-5 few TRBV4-1 CASSQEQGGMKTQYF
14 TRBJ1-1 once TRBV19 CASSVPQRNTEAFF
17 TRBJ2-3 NA TRBV27 CASSSQVTSGRTDTQYF
14 TRBJ2-2 NA TRBV27 CASSPATRAGELFF
14 TRBJ2-7 once TRBV6-2/TRBV6-3 CASSLAGYTYEQYF
14 TRBJ1-2 NA TRBV7-9 CASSWSGIGDGYTF
13 TRBJ2-3 NA TRBV12-3/TRBV12-4 CASSPGGVHTQYF
13 TRBJ2-1 NA TRBV2 CASPRGNYNEQFF
15 TRBJ2-5 NA TRBV5-1 CASSPGTQGGETQYF
12 TRBJ1-1 NA TRBV29-1 CSGTGSHTEAFF
17 TRBJ1-1 NA TRBV19 CASSKSLTGVGGTEAFF
15 TRBJ1-5 NA TRBV5-8 CASSLLVQINQPQHF
15 TRBJ1-6 NA TRBV19 CASSILNIGGSPLHF
15 TRBJ1-2 NA TRBV12-5 CASGFPGLTTYGYTF
16 TRBJ1-4 NA TRBV3-1/TRBV3-2 CASSQDQRVEDEKLFF
14 TRBJ1-4 NA TRBV2 CASSELGEDEKLFF
14 TRBJ1-6 NA TRBV6-2/TRBV6-3 CASSYGTLNSPLHF
13 TRBJ2-7 NA TRBV6-5 CASSSGTGIEQYF
17 TRBJ1-3 NA TRBV4-1 CASSRTPQGDSGNTIYF
15 TRBJ1-2 NA TRBV4-1 CASSQDPGYNYGYTF
13 TRBJ1-1 NA TRBV7-8 CASSSRQGAEAFF
14 TRBJ2-2 NA TRBV11-1 CASSLLQNTGELFF
17 TRBJ1-2 NA TRBV6-6 CASSQILTTGLRDGYTF
14 TRBJ1-1 NA TRBV7-6 CASSLGQWNTEAFF
15 TRBJ1-3 once TRBV9 CASSVGLDSGNTIYF
16 TRBJ2-7 NA TRBV14 CASSPGWAKYSYEQYF
17 TRBJ1-6 NA TRBV3-1/TRBV3-2 CASSQDPRAGGNSPLHF
21 TRBJ1-1 NA TRBV15 CATSRDWAMVGEGPGDTEAFF
16 TRBJ2-3 NA TRBV10-3 CAISGSERGSTDTQYF
14 TRBJ2-1 once TRBV4-1 CASSQSGDYNEQFF
14 TRBJ1-6 NA TRBV9 CASSVGGVSSPLHF
14 TRBJ2-7 NA TRBV7-9 CASSPDGRNYEQYF
14 TRBJ1-1 NA TRBV27 CASSLSIMNTEAFF
13 TRBJ1-2 NA TRBV27 CASSSSYARGYTF
11 TRBJ2-7 NA TRBV28 CASSPRYEQYF
15 TRBJ1-5 NA TRBV7-9 CASSSNSGSNQPQHF
16 TRBJ2-7 NA TRBV27 CASSPWVTGRFYEQYF
15 TRBJ1-1 NA TRBV28 CASSLTGALNTEAFF
15 TRBJ1-6 NA TRBV19 CASRLRGRGNSPLHF
18 TRBJ1-5 once TRBV6-1 CASSEANPSSGRNQPQHF
14 TRBJ1-5 NA TRBV3-1/TRBV3-2 CASSRGQGHQPQHF
14 TRBJ1-2 NA TRBV24-1 CATSDLEGFGGYTF
14 TRBJ1-1 NA TRBV2 CASSLGVGNTEAFF
16 TRBJ2-3 NA TRBV4-1 CASSPRTSGGLDTQYF